This T cell receptor (beta chain) was sequenced for a study of response to subunit inactivated influenza vaccine. Trimming stripped 2 bases from V and 4 bases from J, with 14 bases between. This CDR3 is 15 amino acids long. Germline lookup yields CDR1 SNHLY and CDR2 FYNNEI. MiXCR was run by TCRdb on the RT-PCR reads, yielding one entry per CDR3 protein. The sample records more than 550,000 distinct CDR3 sequences, around 11% being singletons. Overall study results and limits: The authors suggested that every seasonal influenza vaccination recruits few new T cells.

This clonotype was seen a handful of times. The target antigen is unknown. Another study also made use of these data, one on T cells expressing NK-cell markers. From that second work: Making the TCR beta cDNA relied on 5'RACE template switching with UMIs. The TCR beta repertoires originated in sorted CD3+CD56+NKG2C+, CD3+CD56+NKG2C- and CD3+CD56-NKG2C+ T cells. With respect to HCMV, seven of the eight sequenced donors were seropositive, and one was seronegative. Among a few donors, these clonotypes also ranked first in the CD3+CD56-NKG2C+ fraction.

This clonotype was obtained from a man in his fifties or sixties who received an inactivated influenza vaccine. This sample comprised PBMCs from blood, obtained on the day of vaccination. The V gene is TRBV2, the J gene TRBJ1-1, with D tentatively TRBD1 (5 bases). This chain's CDR3 is CASSERGVGGTEAFF. CDR3 sequence (DNA): TGTGCCAGCAGTGAACGGGGGGTGGGGGGCACTGAAGCTTTCTTT.